This T cell receptor (beta chain) is from a study of OX40 agonist ivuxolimab in advanced cancers. Study-level background: The costimulatory receptor OX40 (CD134) was targeted by ivuxolimab, a fully human IgG2 agonistic monoclonal antibody. The paper describes the monotherapy dose-escalation part (N of about 55 patients) of the phase I trial of ivuxolimab. Partial responses were achieved by three dose-escalation patients, of whom one had hepatocellular carcinoma and two had cutaneous melanoma. A male proportion of 70% to 90% and a mean age of approximately 58 years, ranging from about 20 to 79, were recorded for the dose-escalation cohort. Among the 50 to 55 dose-escalation patients, about 20 had hepatocellular carcinoma, roughly 15 melanoma, 9 renal cell carcinoma and 9 head and neck cancer. Peripheral TCRbeta sequencing was intended to test whether TCR sequence diversity was altered and clonal T-cell expansion was caused by ivuxolimab. Patients were allowed to have had prior anti-PD-1, anti-PD-L1 or anti-CTLA-4 therapy, and roughly two fifths of the dose-escalation patients had been treated with checkpoint inhibitors. Intravenous ivuxolimab was administered to patients every 2 weeks at six dose levels: 0.01, 0.1, 0.3, 1.5, 3 and 10 mg/kg.

The trial excluded patients who had a history of autoimmune disease or who were on systemic immunosuppression. Peripheral blood for TCR sequencing was collected from all dose cohorts at baseline, on cycle 4 day 1, and on cycle 7 day 1. The samples were drawn from a first-in-human, open-label, multicenter phase I dose-escalation trial of ivuxolimab. Adults with locally advanced or metastatic melanoma, renal cell, hepatocellular, or head and neck squamous cell carcinoma were enrolled in the trial. Before TCR sequencing, CD4+ T cells and CD8+ T cells were sorted from peripheral blood as separate populations. As for this clone: Its antigen remains undetermined. Qualities for individual bases were not recorded, and no much larger clone is one base off.

Study-wide findings and limitations: The antigen specificity of the peripheral T cells that underwent clonal expansion was not determined. At doses of 0.1 to 3.0 mg/kg, clonal expansion of both CD4+ and CD8+ T cells in blood was seen between baseline and week 6. On average, CD8+ T cells showed more expanded clones than CD4+ T cells after ivuxolimab. Low levels of normalized T-cell clonal expansion were also shown by some nonresponding patients. In partial responders in the 0.1-3.0 mg/kg groups, normalized peripheral clonal expansion was found to be among the lowest, especially among CD8+ T cells.

Genomic DNA was extracted from sorted cells for sequencing of the TCRbeta CDR3 region. The immunoSEQ Assay was used to sequence the TCRbeta CDR3 regions. TCRdb retrieved this table from immuneACCESS and kept in-frame rearrangements only. Not all clones are present; in checked studies, unresolved V genes account for under half, and no reason is known for the remainder. For this sample the table gives 35,000 to 45,000 clones, of which 90% to 95% were detected only once. The top ten hold about 30% of the sample. The sequencing here drew on CD4+ or CD8+ T cells sorted from blood, taken in a trial of the OX40 agonist ivuxolimab. The receptor comes from an adult with an advanced solid tumor such as melanoma, head and neck, liver or kidney cancer.

This receptor has the CDR3 CASSSTLTTRVEQFF. In nucleotides, the sequence is TGTGCCAGCAGTTCGACCCTTACCACACGGGTTGAGCAGTTCTTC. The receptor chain draws on TRBV2 and TRBJ2-1; the D gene identity is not certain. Trimming costs V 5 bases and J 9 bases, and their ends lie 20 bases apart. The germline V gene yields SNHLY for CDR1 and FYNNEI for CDR2. The CDR3 runs 15 amino acids, cysteine and phenylalanine included. Only the CDR3 DNA is retained, 45 bases long and in frame from the first base. The CDR3, completed at both ends by the reference TRBV2 and TRBJ2-1 genes, gives the full variable domain EPEVTQTPSHQVTQMGQEVILRCVPISNHLYFYWYRQILGQKVEFLVSFYNNEISEKSEIFDDQFSVERPDGSNFTLKIRSTKLEDSAMYFCASSSTLTTRVEQFFGPGTRLTVL.